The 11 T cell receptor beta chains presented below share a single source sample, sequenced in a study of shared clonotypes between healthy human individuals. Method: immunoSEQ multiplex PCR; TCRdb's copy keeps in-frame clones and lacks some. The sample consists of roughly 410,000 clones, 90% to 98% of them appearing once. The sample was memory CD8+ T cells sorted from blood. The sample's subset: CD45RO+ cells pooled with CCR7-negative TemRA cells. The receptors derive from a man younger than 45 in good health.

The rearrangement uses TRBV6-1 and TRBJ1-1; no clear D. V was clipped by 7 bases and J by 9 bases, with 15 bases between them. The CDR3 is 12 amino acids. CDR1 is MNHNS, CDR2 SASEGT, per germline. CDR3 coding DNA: TGTGCCAGCACCATCATAGGGATCCAAGCTTTCTTT. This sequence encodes CASTIIGIQAFF.

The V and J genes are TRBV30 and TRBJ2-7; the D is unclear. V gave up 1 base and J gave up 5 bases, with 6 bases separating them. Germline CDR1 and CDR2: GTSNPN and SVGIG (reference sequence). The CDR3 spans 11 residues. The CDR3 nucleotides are TGTGCCTGGAGTGGGGTCCACGAGCAGTACTTC. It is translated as CAWSGVHEQYF.

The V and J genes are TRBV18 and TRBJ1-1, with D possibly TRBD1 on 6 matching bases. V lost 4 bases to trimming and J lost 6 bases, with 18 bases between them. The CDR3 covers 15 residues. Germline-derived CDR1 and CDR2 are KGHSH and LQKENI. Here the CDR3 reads CASSLRFRGTPEAFF. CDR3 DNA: TGTGCCAGCTCACTCAGATTTAGGGGGACCCCTGAAGCTTTCTTT.

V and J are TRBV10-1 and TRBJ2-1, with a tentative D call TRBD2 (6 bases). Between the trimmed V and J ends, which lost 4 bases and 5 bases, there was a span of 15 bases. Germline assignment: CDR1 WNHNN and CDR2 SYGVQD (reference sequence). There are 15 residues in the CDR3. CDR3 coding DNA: TGCGCCAGCAGTGCCTCCGAAAGCGGGCACAATGAGCAGTTCTTC. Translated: CASSASESGHNEQFF.

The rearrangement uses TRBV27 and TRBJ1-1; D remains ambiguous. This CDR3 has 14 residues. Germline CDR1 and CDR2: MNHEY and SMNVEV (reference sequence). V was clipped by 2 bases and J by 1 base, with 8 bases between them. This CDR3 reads CASSLRSGNTEAFF. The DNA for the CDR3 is TGTGCCAGCAGTTTACGGTCAGGGAACACTGAAGCTTTCTTT.

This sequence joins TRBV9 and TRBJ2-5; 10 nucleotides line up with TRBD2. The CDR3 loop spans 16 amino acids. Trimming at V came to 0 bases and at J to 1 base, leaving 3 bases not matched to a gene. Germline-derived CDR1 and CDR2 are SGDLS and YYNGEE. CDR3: CASSVVAGGGQETQYF. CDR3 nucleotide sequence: TGTGCCAGCAGCGTAGTAGCGGGAGGAGGCCAAGAGACCCAGTACTTC.

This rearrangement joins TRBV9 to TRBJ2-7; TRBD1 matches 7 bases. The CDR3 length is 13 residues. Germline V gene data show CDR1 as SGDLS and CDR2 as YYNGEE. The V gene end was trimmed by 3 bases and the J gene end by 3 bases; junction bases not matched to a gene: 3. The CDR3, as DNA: TGTGCCAGCAGCGGGTCAGGGGGCTACGAGCAGTACTTC. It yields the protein CASSGSGGYEQYF.

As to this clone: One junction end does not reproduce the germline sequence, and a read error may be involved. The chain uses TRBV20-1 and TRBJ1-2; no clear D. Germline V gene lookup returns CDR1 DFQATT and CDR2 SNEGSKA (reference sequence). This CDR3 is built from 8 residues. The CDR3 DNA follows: TGCAGTGCTACCCATACACGATTC. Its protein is CSATHTRF.

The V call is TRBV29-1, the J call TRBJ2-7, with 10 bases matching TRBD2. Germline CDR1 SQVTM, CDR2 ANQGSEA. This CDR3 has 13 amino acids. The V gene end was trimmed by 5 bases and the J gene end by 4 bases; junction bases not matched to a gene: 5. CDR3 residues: CSVRLAGLYEQYF. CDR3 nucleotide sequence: TGCAGCGTTCGACTAGCGGGCTTATACGAGCAGTACTTC.

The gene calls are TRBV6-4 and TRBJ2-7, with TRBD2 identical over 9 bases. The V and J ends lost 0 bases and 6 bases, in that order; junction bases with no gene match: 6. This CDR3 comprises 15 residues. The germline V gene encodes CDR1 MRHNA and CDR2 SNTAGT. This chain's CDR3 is CASSDSDSGSPEQYF. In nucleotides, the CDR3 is TGTGCCAGCAGTGACTCAGATAGCGGGAGTCCCGAGCAGTACTTC.

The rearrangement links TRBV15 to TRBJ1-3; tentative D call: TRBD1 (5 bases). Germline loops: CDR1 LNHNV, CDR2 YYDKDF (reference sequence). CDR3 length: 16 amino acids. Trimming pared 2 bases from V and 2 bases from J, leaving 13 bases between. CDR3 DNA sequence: TGTGCCACCAGCAGACAGGGCGCCTTACCTGGAAACACCATATATTTT. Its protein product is CATSRQGALPGNTIYF. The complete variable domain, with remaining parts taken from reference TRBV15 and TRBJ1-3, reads DAMVIQNPRYQVTQFGKPVTLSCSQTLNHNVMYWYQQKSSQAPKLLFHYYDKDFNNEADTPDNFQSRRPNTSFCFLDIRSPGLGDTAMYLCATSRQGALPGNTIYFGEGSWLTVV.